This T cell receptor beta chain was identified during a study of breast tumors, draining lymph nodes, adjacent tissues. General study points: Tumor TCR diversity was below lymph nodes but above nontumor tissue. The data were judged consistent with most tumor T cells coming from lymph node and expanding in tumor. Data only fit, rather than demonstrated, lymph node origin of most tumor T cells.

The germline CDR1 and CDR2 sequences are LNHDA and SQIVND (reference sequence). The CDR3 loop spans 9 amino acids. There are many counts of this clonotype. Its antigen remains unidentified. The lymph nodes were axillary draining lymph nodes from breast cancer patients. One entry per CDR3 protein, called by TCRdb with MiXCR from the multiplex PCR reads. The table has about 130,000 distinct CDR3 sequences, roughly 20% seen once. The rearrangement links TRBV19 to TRBJ2-3; possible D gene TRBD2, 5 bases. The material sequenced was axillary lymph node tissue. This receptor was identified in a female donor with breast cancer. Some clones in this sample may be carry-over from other donors' samples. The CDR3 region has the DNA TGTGCACAGCGGGATACGCAGTATTTT. Encoded protein: CAQRDTQYF.